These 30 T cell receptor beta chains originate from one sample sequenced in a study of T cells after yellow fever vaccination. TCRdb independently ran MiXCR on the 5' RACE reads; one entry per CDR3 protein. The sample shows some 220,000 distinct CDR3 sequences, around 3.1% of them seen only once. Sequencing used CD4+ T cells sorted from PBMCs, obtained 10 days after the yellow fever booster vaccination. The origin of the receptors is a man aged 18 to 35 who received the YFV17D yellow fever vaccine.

DNA of the CDR3: TGTGCCAGCAGCCAAACCACAGATATGAACACTGAAGCTTTCTTT. It codes for CASSQTTDMNTEAFF. The chain is built from TRBV3-1 and TRBJ1-1; no reliable D call. This CDR3 has 15 amino acids. Germline V gene sequence: CDR1 LGHDT, CDR2 YNNKEL (reference sequence). Trimming removed 2 bases from V and 0 bases from J, with 10 bases in between.

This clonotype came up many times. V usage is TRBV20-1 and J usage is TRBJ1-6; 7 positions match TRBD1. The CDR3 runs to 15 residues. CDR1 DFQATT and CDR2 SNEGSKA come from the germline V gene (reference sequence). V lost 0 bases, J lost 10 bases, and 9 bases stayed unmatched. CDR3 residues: CSARDARQGRSPLHF. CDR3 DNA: TGCAGTGCTAGAGATGCGAGACAGGGTCGATCACCCCTCCACTTT.

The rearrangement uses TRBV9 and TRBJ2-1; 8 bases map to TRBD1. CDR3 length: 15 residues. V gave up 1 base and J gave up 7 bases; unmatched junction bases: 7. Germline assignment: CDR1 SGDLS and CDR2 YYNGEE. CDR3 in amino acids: CASSVMGQAINEQFF. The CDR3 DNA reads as TGTGCCAGCAGCGTAATGGGACAGGCAATTAATGAGCAGTTCTTC.

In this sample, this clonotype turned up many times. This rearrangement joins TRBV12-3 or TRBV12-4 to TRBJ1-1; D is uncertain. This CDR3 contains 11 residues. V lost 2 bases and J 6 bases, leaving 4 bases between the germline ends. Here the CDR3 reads CASSLFAEAFF. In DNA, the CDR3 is TGTGCCAGCAGTTTATTTGCTGAAGCTTTCTTT.

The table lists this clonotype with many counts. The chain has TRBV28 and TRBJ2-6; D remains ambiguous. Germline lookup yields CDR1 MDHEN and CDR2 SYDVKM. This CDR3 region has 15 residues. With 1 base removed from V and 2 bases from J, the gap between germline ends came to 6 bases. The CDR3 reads CASSLSKAGANVLTF. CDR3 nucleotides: TGTGCCAGCAGTTTATCGAAGGCTGGGGCCAACGTCCTGACTTTC. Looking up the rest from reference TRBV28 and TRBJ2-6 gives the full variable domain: DVKVTQSSRYLVKRTGEKVFLECVQDMDHENMFWYRQDPGLGLRLIYFSYDVKMKEKGDIPEGYSVSREKKERFSLILESASTNQTSMYLCASSLSKAGANVLTFGAGSRLTVL.

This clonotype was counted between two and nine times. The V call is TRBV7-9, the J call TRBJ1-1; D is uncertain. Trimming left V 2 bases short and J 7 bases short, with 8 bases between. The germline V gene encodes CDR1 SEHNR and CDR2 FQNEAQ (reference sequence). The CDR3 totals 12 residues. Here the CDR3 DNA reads TGTGCCAGCAGCTTATCTGTCTATGAAGCTTTCTTT. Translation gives CASSLSVYEAFF.

The CDR3 loop reads CATSDSIDRERETQYF. For the CDR3, the DNA is TGTGCCACCAGTGACTCGATAGACAGGGAGCGAGAGACCCAGTACTTC. The chain couples TRBV24-1 to TRBJ2-5; 7 bases line up with TRBD1. This CDR3 contains 16 residues. Germline loops: CDR1 KGHDR, CDR2 SFDVKD. V was pared by 4 bases and J by 4 bases, with 11 bases of the junction left unmatched.

The CDR3, as DNA: TGTGCCTGGAGGCGGGTGGGGGCTGATGAAAAACTGTTTTTT. Protein product: CAWRRVGADEKLFF. The chain carries TRBV30 and TRBJ1-4, with a tentative D call TRBD1 (6 bases). The germline V and J ends were trimmed by 3 bases and 6 bases, with 14 bases remaining between them. Germline V CDR1 and CDR2: GTSNPN, SVGIG (reference sequence). The CDR3 is made up of 14 amino acids.

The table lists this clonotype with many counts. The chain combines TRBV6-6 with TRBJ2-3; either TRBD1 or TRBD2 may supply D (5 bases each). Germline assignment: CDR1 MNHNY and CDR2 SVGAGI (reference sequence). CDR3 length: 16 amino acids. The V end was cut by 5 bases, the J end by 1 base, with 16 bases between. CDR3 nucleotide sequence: TGTGCCAGCAGTCCCCGAGGGGCCGGAGGCACAGATACGCAGTATTTT. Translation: CASSPRGAGGTDTQYF.

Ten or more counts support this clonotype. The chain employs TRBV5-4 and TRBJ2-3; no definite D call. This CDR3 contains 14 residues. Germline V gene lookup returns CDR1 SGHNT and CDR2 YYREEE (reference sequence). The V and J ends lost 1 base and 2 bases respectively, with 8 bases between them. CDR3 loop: CASSLKGDTDTQYF. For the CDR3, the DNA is TGTGCCAGCAGCTTGAAGGGCGACACAGATACGCAGTATTTT.

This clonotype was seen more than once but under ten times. The CDR3 loop is CASTPGGGQNTGELFF. CDR3 coding DNA: TGTGCCAGCACCCCAGGGGGGGGGCAAAACACCGGGGAGCTGTTTTTT. V and J are TRBV7-2 and TRBJ2-2; D tentatively fits TRBD1 or TRBD2 (7 bases each). The germline gives CDR1 SGHTA, CDR2 FQGNSA. V lost 7 bases, J lost 2 bases, and 17 bases lay in between. CDR3 size: 16 residues. Full variable domain (missing parts from reference TRBV7-2 and TRBJ2-2): GAGVSQSPSNKVTEKGKDVELRCDPISGHTALYWYRQSLGQGLEFLIYFQGNSAPDKSGLPSDRFSAERTGGSVSTLTIQRTQQEDSAVYLCASTPGGGQNTGELFFGEGSRLTVL.

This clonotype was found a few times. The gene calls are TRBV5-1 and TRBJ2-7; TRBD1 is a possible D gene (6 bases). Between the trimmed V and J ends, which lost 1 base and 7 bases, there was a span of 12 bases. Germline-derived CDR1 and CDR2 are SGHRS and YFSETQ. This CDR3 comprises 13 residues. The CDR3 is CASSLRPGEEQYV. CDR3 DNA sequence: TGCGCCAGCAGCTTGAGACCAGGGGAAGAGCAGTACGTC.

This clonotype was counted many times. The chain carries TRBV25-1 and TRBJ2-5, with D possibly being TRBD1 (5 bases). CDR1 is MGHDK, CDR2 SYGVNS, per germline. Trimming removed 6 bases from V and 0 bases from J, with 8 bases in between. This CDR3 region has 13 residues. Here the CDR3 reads CASRTVYQETQYF. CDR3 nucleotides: TGTGCCAGCAGGACAGTATACCAAGAGACCCAGTACTTC.

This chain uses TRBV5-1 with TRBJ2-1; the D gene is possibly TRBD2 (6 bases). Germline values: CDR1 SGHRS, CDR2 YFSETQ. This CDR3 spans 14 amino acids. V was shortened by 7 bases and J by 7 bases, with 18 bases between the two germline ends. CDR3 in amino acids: CASALGGAANEQFF. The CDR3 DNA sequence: TGCGCCAGCGCTCTGGGCGGGGCCGCTAATGAGCAGTTCTTC. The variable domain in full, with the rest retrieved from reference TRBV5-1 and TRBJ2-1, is KAGVTQTPRYLIKTRGQQVTLSCSPISGHRSVSWYQQTPGQGLQFLFEYFSETQRNKGNFPGRFSGRQFSNSRSEMNVSTLELGDSALYLCASALGGAANEQFFGPGTRLTVL.

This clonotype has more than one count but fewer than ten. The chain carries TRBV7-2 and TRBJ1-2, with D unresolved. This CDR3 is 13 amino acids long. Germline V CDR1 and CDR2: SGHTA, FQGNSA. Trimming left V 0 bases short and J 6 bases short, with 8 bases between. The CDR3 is CASSLASGNGYTF. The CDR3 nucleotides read TGTGCCAGCAGCTTAGCTTCTGGGAATGGCTACACCTTC.

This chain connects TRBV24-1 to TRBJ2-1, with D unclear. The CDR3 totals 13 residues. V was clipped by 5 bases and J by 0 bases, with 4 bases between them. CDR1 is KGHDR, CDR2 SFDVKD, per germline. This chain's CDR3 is CATSVGSYNEQFF. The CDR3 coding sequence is TGTGCCACCAGTGTCGGCTCCTACAATGAGCAGTTCTTC.

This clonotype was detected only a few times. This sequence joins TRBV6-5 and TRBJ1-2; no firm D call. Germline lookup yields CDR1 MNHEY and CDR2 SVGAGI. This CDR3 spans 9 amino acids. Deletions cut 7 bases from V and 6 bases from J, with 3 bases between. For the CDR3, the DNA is TGTGCCAGCAAGAATGGCTACACCTTC. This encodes CASKNGYTF.

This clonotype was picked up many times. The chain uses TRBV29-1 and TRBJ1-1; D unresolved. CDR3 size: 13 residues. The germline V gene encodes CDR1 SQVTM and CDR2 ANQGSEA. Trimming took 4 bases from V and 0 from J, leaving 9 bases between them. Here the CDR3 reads CSVAGRMNTEAFF. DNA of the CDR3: TGCAGCGTTGCGGGTCGCATGAACACTGAAGCTTTCTTT.

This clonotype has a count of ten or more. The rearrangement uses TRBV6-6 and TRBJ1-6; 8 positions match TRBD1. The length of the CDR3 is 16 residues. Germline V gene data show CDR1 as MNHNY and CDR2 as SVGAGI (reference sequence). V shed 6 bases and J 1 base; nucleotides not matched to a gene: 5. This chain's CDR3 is CASRDRARSYNSPLHF. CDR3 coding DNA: TGTGCCAGCAGGGACAGGGCCAGGTCCTATAATTCACCCCTCCACTTT.

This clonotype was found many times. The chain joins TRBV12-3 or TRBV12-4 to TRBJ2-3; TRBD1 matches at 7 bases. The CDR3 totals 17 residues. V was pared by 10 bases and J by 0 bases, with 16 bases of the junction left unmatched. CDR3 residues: CATTITIQGSSTDTQYF. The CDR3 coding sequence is TGTGCCACCACAATAACAATACAGGGGTCCAGCACAGATACGCAGTATTTT.

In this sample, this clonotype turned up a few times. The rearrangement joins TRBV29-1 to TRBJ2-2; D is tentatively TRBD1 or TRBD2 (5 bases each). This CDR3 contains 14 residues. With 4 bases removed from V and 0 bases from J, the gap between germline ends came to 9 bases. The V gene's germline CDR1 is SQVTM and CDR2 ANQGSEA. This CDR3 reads CSVGRDANTGELFF. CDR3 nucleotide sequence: TGCAGCGTTGGTCGGGACGCGAACACCGGGGAGCTGTTTTTT.

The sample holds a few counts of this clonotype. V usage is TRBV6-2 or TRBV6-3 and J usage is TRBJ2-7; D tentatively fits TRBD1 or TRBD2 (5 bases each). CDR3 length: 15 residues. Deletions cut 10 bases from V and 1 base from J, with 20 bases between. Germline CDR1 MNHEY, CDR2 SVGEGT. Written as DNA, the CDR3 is TGTGCCATCTTGCCCCGGGACGGCAGTTCCTACGAGCAGTACTTC. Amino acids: CAILPRDGSSYEQYF.

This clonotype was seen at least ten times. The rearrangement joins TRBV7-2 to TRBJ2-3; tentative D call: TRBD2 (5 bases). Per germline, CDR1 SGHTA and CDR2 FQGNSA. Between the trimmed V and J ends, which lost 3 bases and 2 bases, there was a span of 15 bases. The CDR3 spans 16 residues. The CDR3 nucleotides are TGTGCCAGCAGCTTGAGGTTGCAGACTATCACAGATACGCAGTATTTT. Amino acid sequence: CASSLRLQTITDTQYF. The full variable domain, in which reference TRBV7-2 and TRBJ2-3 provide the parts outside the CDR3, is GAGVSQSPSNKVTEKGKDVELRCDPISGHTALYWYRQSLGQGLEFLIYFQGNSAPDKSGLPSDRFSAERTGGSVSTLTIQRTQQEDSAVYLCASSLRLQTITDTQYFGPGTRLTVL.

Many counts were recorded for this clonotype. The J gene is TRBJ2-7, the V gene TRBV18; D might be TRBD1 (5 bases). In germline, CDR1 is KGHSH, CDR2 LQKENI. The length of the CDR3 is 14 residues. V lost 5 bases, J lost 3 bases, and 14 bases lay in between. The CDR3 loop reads CASSGAGMSYEQYF. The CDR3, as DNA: TGTGCCAGCTCAGGGGCAGGGATGAGCTACGAGCAGTACTTC.

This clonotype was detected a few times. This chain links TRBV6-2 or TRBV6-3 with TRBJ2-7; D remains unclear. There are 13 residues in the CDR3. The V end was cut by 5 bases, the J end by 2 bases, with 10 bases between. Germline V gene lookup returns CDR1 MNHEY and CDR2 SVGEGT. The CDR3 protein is CASSPAVTYEQYF. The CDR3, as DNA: TGTGCCAGCAGTCCCGCAGTCACCTACGAGCAGTACTTC.

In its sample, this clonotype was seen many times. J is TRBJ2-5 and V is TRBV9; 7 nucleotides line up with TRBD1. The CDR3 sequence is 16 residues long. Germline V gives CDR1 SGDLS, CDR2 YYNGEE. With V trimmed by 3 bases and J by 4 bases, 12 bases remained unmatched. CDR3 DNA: TGTGCCAGCAGCGCCAGCCCCCTTGACAGGGTAGAGACCCAGTACTTC. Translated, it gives CASSASPLDRVETQYF.

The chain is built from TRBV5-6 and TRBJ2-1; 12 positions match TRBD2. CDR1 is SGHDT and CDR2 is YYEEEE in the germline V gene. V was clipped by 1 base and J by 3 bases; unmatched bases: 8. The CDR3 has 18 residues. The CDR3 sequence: CASSLTSGGRGNYNEQFF. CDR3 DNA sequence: TGTGCCAGCAGCTTGACTAGCGGGGGGCGGGGTAACTACAATGAGCAGTTCTTC.

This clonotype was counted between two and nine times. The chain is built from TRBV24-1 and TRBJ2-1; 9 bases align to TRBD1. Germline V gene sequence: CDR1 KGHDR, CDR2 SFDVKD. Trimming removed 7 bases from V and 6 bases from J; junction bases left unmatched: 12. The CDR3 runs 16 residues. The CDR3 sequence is CATSATGQGFSNEQFF. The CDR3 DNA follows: TGTGCCACCAGCGCAACTGGACAGGGGTTTAGCAATGAGCAGTTCTTC.

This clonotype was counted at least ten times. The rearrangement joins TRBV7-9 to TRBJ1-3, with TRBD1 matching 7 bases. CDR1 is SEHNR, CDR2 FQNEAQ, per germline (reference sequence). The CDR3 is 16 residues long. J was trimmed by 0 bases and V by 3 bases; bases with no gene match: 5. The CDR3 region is CASSFQGGRSGNTIYF. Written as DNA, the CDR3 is TGTGCCAGCAGCTTCCAGGGGGGACGCTCTGGAAACACCATATATTTT.

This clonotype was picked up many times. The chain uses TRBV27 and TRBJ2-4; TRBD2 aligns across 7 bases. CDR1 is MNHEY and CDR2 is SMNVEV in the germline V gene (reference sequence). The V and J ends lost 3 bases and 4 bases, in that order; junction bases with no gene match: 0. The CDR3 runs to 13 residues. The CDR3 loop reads CASSLGGKNIQYF. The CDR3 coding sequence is TGTGCCAGCAGTTTGGGGGGGAAAAACATTCAGTACTTC.